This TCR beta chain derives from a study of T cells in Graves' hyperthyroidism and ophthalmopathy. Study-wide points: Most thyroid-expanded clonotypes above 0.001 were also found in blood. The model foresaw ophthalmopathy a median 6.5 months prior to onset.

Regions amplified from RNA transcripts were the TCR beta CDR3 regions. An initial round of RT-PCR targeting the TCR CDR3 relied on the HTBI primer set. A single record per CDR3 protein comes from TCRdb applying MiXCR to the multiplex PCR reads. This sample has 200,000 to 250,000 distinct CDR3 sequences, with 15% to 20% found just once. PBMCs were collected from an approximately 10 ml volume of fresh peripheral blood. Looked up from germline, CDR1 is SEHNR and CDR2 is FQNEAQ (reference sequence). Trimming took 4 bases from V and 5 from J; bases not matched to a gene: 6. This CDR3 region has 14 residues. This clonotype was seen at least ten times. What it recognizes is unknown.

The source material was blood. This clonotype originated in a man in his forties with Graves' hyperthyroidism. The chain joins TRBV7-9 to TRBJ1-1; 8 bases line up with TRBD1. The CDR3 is CASSSDRAITEAFF. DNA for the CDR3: TGTGCCAGCAGCTCGGACAGGGCCATAACTGAAGCTTTCTTT.